Shown below are 20 T cell receptor beta chains from a single sample sequenced in a study of T cell responses to AZD1222 COVID-19 vaccine. Measured with immunoSEQ multiplex PCR; TCRdb has only the in-frame clones, and not every one. The profile shows roughly 110,000 clones, approximately 90% of them singletons. The specimen comprised peripheral blood, sampled on day 0 of AZD1222 vaccination. These receptors were taken from an adult in good health.

The J gene is TRBJ1-5, the V gene TRBV19; a weak D match, TRBD1 (5 bases). In germline, CDR1 is LNHDA, CDR2 SQIVND (reference sequence). The V end was cut by 3 bases, the J end by 6 bases, with 12 bases between. The length of the CDR3 is 14 residues. The CDR3 DNA is TGTGCCAGTAGTATGGGGGTTGGCGGTCAGCCCCAGCATTTT. Amino acid sequence: CASSMGVGGQPQHF.

The chain employs TRBV19 and TRBJ1-6, with TRBD1 identical over 8 bases. The CDR3 runs to 16 residues. Looked up from germline, CDR1 is LNHDA and CDR2 is SQIVND (reference sequence). J lost 7 bases, V lost 8 bases, and 13 bases had no gene match. The CDR3 here is CASSVPPGQDNSPLHF. The DNA of the CDR3 is TGTGCCAGTTCAGTTCCTCCGGGACAGGACAATTCACCCCTCCACTTT. The variable domain in full, with the rest retrieved from reference TRBV19 and TRBJ1-6, is DGGITQSPKYLFRKEGQNVTLSCEQNLNHDAMYWYRQDPGQGLRLIYYSQIVNDFQKGDIAEGYSVSREKKESFPLTVTSAQKNPTAFYLCASSVPPGQDNSPLHFGNGTRLTVT.

The chain couples TRBV12-5 to TRBJ1-1; weak D call: TRBD1 (6 bases). The CDR3 totals 15 residues. The V end was cut by 0 bases, the J end by 4 bases, with 12 bases between. Germline lookup yields CDR1 LGHNT and CDR2 FRNRAP. The CDR3 here is CASGLVLRDTTEAFF. CDR3 bases: TGTGCTAGTGGTTTGGTACTCAGGGACACCACTGAAGCTTTCTTT.

V is TRBV9 and J is TRBJ2-1; maybe TRBD2 (5 bases). V lost 4 bases and J lost 7, with 15 bases in between. This CDR3 has 14 amino acids. CDR1 and CDR2 (germline): SGDLS, YYNGEE. CDR3 sequence: CASSPPGKVNEQFF. CDR3 nucleotides: TGTGCCAGCAGCCCCCCGGGAAAGGTGAATGAGCAGTTCTTC.

The chain is built from TRBV3-1 (or the pseudogene TRBV3-2) and TRBJ1-3; no clear D gene. This CDR3 is built from 11 residues. The V gene's germline CDR1 is LGHDT and CDR2 YNNKEL (reference sequence). Trimming removed 3 bases at V and 4 bases at J, with 1 base between. The CDR3 DNA sequence: TGTGCCAGCAGCCAGGGAAACACCATATATTTT. This sequence encodes CASSQGNTIYF.

The CDR3 nucleotides read TGTGCCAGCACCGACAGGGGGGGAAACCCAGACTCTGGAAACACCATATATTTT. It is translated as CASTDRGGNPDSGNTIYF. The J gene is TRBJ1-3, the V gene TRBV2, with 9 positions matching TRBD1. The germline CDR1 and CDR2 sequences are SNHLY and FYNNEI. Germline trimming cut 7 bases from V and 0 bases from J; bases unmatched to any gene: 13. This CDR3 has 18 residues. The full variable domain, its missing parts supplied by reference TRBV2 and TRBJ1-3, is EPEVTQTPSHQVTQMGQEVILRCVPISNHLYFYWYRQILGQKVEFLVSFYNNEISEKSEIFDDQFSVERPDGSNFTLKIRSTKLEDSAMYFCASTDRGGNPDSGNTIYFGEGSWLTVV.

V gene TRBV19 combines with J gene TRBJ1-5, with unresolved D. Trimming removed 1 base from V and 7 bases from J, with 11 bases in between. The CDR3 is 14 residues long. Germline V gene sequence: CDR1 LNHDA, CDR2 SQIVND (reference sequence). Here the CDR3 DNA reads TGTGCCAGTAGTATAGCGGCTGGCGGGCAGCCCCAGCATTTT. Encoded protein: CASSIAAGGQPQHF. The full variable domain, with the rest looked up from reference TRBV19 and TRBJ1-5, is DGGITQSPKYLFRKEGQNVTLSCEQNLNHDAMYWYRQDPGQGLRLIYYSQIVNDFQKGDIAEGYSVSREKKESFPLTVTSAQKNPTAFYLCASSIAAGGQPQHFGDGTRLSIL.

This rearrangement joins TRBV12-5 to TRBJ2-7, with a possible D match to TRBD2 (5 bases). V was shortened by 2 bases and J by 4 bases, with 15 bases between the two germline ends. This CDR3 has 15 residues. From germline, CDR1 is LGHNT and CDR2 FRNRAP. The CDR3 region is CASGLSGGDAYEQYF. CDR3 coding DNA: TGTGCTAGTGGTTTGTCAGGAGGCGATGCGTACGAGCAGTACTTC.

J is TRBJ1-5 and V is TRBV25-1; D ambiguous. The ends were cut back, 6 bases at V and 2 bases at J, with 14 bases in the middle. The germline V gene encodes CDR1 MGHDK and CDR2 SYGVNS. The CDR3 runs to 15 residues. In nucleotides, the CDR3 is TGTGCCAGCAGCCCCCGGACGGCGGGCAATCAGCCCCAGCATTTT. Amino acid sequence: CASSPRTAGNQPQHF. The full variable domain, its missing parts supplied by reference TRBV25-1 and TRBJ1-5, is EADIYQTPRYLVIGTGKKITLECSQTMGHDKMYWYQQDPGMELHLIHYSYGVNSTEKGDLSSESTVSRIRTEHFPLTLESARPSHTSQYLCASSPRTAGNQPQHFGDGTRLSIL.

The V call is TRBV13, the J call TRBJ2-7, with 8 bases identical to TRBD2. CDR3 size: 17 residues. Trimming cost V 6 bases and J 6 bases; bases outside gene matches: 19. The germline CDR1 and CDR2 sequences are PRHDT and FYEKMQ (reference sequence). CDR3 in DNA: TGTGCCAGCAGTCTTACACTAGGACTAGCCCTCCCCGGCGAGCAGTACTTC. Its translation is CASSLTLGLALPGEQYF.

V and J are TRBV18 and TRBJ1-4, with D possibly being TRBD1 (5 bases). Trimming took 3 bases from V and 5 from J, leaving 16 bases between them. The length of the CDR3 is 16 residues. The germline V gene has CDR1 KGHSH and CDR2 LQKENI. The CDR3 coding sequence is TGTGCCAGCTCACCCTCAGGGAGGGGCCCGAATGAAAAACTGTTTTTT. Its translation is CASSPSGRGPNEKLFF.

The chain uses TRBV4-1 and TRBJ2-4; D is possibly TRBD1 (7 bases). V shed 2 bases and J shed 4 bases, with 18 bases lying between them. There are 17 residues in the CDR3. Germline CDR1 reads MGHRA; CDR2 reads YSYEKL. As DNA, the CDR3 is TGCGCCAGCAGCCAACCGACAGGGACCGGGGGTAAAAACATTCAGTACTTC. It translates to CASSQPTGTGGKNIQYF.

The chain couples TRBV9 to TRBJ2-7, with 8 bases aligning to TRBD1. From germline, CDR1 is SGDLS and CDR2 YYNGEE. This CDR3 is 15 amino acids long. The J segment lost 5 bases and the V segment lost 2 bases, leaving 9 bases of the junction unmatched. The CDR3 sequence: CASSVSGQGGHEQYF. The CDR3 nucleotides are TGTGCCAGCAGCGTGTCTGGACAGGGCGGCCACGAGCAGTACTTC. The full variable domain, in which reference TRBV9 and TRBJ2-7 provide the parts outside the CDR3, is DSGVTQTPKHLITATGQRVTLRCSPRSGDLSVYWYQQSLDQGLQFLIQYYNGEERAKGNILERFSAQQFPDLHSELNLSSLELGDSALYFCASSVSGQGGHEQYFGPGTRLTVT.

The chain is built from TRBV6-1 and TRBJ1-2; TRBD1 might be the D (5 bases). Germline V lookup: CDR1 MNHNS, CDR2 SASEGT. The CDR3 is 14 amino acids. V lost 1 base, J lost 3 bases, and 9 bases lay in between. The CDR3 nucleotides read TGTGCCAGCAGTGAAGTGAGGGGCGACTATGGCTACACCTTC. Translation: CASSEVRGDYGYTF.

V is TRBV27 and J is TRBJ1-6; weak D call: TRBD1 (5 bases). V lost 4 bases and J lost 4, with 8 bases in between. This CDR3 has 14 residues. The germline V gene has CDR1 MNHEY and CDR2 SMNVEV (reference sequence). As DNA, the CDR3 is TGTGCCAGCAGTTCGGGACCTTATAATTCACCCCTCCACTTT. It is translated as CASSSGPYNSPLHF.

The chain carries TRBV2 and TRBJ2-2; the match to TRBD2 covers 8 bases. Unmatched junction bases numbered 7, after V lost 4 bases and J lost 3 bases. Germline lookup yields CDR1 SNHLY and CDR2 FYNNEI. The CDR3 is 16 amino acids. For the CDR3, the DNA is TGTGCCAGCAGTGGATGGGCGGGGGGACACACCGGGGAGCTGTTTTTT. Protein sequence: CASSGWAGGHTGELFF.

The J gene is TRBJ1-5, the V gene TRBV19, with TRBD1 matching 9 bases. The V gene end was trimmed by 8 bases and the J gene end by 3 bases; junction bases not matched to a gene: 11. The CDR3 length is 16 residues. Germline V gene data show CDR1 as LNHDA and CDR2 as SQIVND (reference sequence). The CDR3 sequence is CASEESRDRVNQPQHF. The CDR3 DNA reads TGTGCCAGTGAGGAGAGTAGGGACAGGGTCAATCAGCCCCAGCATTTT.

CDR3 sequence reads: CASSRGFNYGYTF. The CDR3 DNA reads as TGTGCCAGCAGCAGAGGGTTTAACTATGGCTACACCTTC. The gene calls are TRBV7-2 and TRBJ1-2; no definite D call. Trimming left V 5 bases short and J 1 base short, with 8 bases between. From germline, CDR1 is SGHTA and CDR2 FQGNSA. CDR3 length: 13 residues.

The chain couples TRBV7-8 to TRBJ1-6, with D maybe TRBD1 (6 bases). Germline CDR1 and CDR2: SGHVS and FQNEAQ. The CDR3 loop spans 15 amino acids. V lost 5 bases, J lost 10 bases, and 18 bases lay in between. CDR3 nucleotide sequence: TGTGCCAGCAGCACCCCCGGGGGGCTGGGATCACCCCTCCACTTT. This gives the protein CASSTPGGLGSPLHF.

The chain is built from TRBV9 and TRBJ1-3; tentatively, D is TRBD1 (5 bases). V was shortened by 2 bases and J by 4 bases, with 13 bases between the two germline ends. Germline-derived CDR1 and CDR2 are SGDLS and YYNGEE. CDR3 length equals 15 residues. The CDR3: CASSVGRGVGNTIYF. In DNA, the CDR3 is TGTGCCAGCAGCGTCGGGAGGGGCGTAGGAAACACCATATATTTT.